This T cell receptor (beta chain) is drawn from a study of blood T cell repertoires in COVID-19. Using immunoSEQ multiplex PCR, the repertoire was profiled, and TCRdb retains in-frame clones only, with some absent. Of around 100,000 clones in the sample, 89% were seen once. The V gene's germline CDR1 is SGHTA and CDR2 FQGNSA. V was shortened by 3 bases and J by 6 bases, with 14 bases between the two germline ends. CDR3 length: 14 amino acids. Material: peripheral blood. The receptor was isolated from a woman in her sixties with acute or convalescent COVID-19. V gene TRBV7-2 combines with J gene TRBJ1-2; D is perhaps TRBD1 (6 bases). The CDR3 DNA reads as TGTGCCAGCAGCTTGAACAGGGAGATCAATGGCTACACCTTC. Its protein is CASSLNREINGYTF.